The sequence of this T cell receptor beta chain was determined in a study of blood T cell repertoires in COVID-19. About the study: The United States, Italy and Spain provided the acute and convalescent COVID-19 samples. T cells, B-cell-depleted T cells, or PBMCs supplied cDNA or gDNA.

Assay used: immunoSEQ multiplex PCR; TCRdb lists only in-frame clones, some missing. The sample holds about 200,000 clones, 80% to 90% seen once. Germline CDR1 reads SGHRS; CDR2 reads YFSETQ. With 0 bases removed from V and 4 bases from J, the gap between germline ends came to 10 bases. The CDR3 is 14 amino acids. Sequencing was done on a sample of peripheral blood. The chain couples TRBV5-1 to TRBJ2-5; the D is unclear. This clonotype was obtained from a human donor with active or convalescent COVID-19. The donor label of this sample is uncertain. The CDR3 spells CASSLAKVAETQYF. In DNA, the CDR3 is TGCGCCAGCAGCTTGGCTAAGGTAGCAGAGACCCAGTACTTC. The full variable domain, completed using reference TRBV5-1 and TRBJ2-5, is KAGVTQTPRYLIKTRGQQVTLSCSPISGHRSVSWYQQTPGQGLQFLFEYFSETQRNKGNFPGRFSGRQFSNSRSEMNVSTLELGDSALYLCASSLAKVAETQYFGPGTRLLVL.